These 4 T cell receptor beta chains originate from one sample sequenced in a study of CD8 T cells in Susac syndrome. cDNA came from about 0.51 to 1 ug RNA primed by random hexamers. TCRdb fed the immunoSEQ multiplex PCR reads into MiXCR, producing one record per CDR3 protein. Here the sample spans about 430,000 distinct CDR3 sequences, around 83% being singletons. The sample taken for sequencing was CD8+ T cells from PBMCs. The receptors were gathered from a human donor with multiple sclerosis.

The chain uses TRBV5-5 and TRBJ1-5; D unclear. Trimming shortened V by 0 bases and J by 5 bases, and 6 bases separated the two germline ends. The CDR3 length is 13 residues. The germline V gene encodes CDR1 SGHKS and CDR2 YYEKEE (reference sequence). CDR3 sequence (DNA): TGTGCCAGCAGCTTGGTTTCCCATCAGCCCCAGCATTTT. Translating it yields CASSLVSHQPQHF.

The genes are TRBV7-9 and TRBJ1-3; the D is unclear. The CDR3 contains 18 residues. The V end was cut by 5 bases, the J end by 4 bases, with 24 bases between. Germline V lookup: CDR1 SEHNR, CDR2 FQNEAQ (reference sequence). CDR3 sequence (DNA): TGTGCCAGCAGCCCCCGCAACGGGCGGGATCTGCGGGGAAACACCATATATTTT. Protein product: CASSPRNGRDLRGNTIYF.

This chain connects TRBV29-1 to TRBJ2-7; 7 nucleotides agree with TRBD2. With 0 bases clipped from V and 6 bases from J, the junction kept 8 bases outside the gene matches. Germline V gene data show CDR1 as SQVTM and CDR2 as ANQGSEA. There are 14 residues in the CDR3. CDR3 in amino acids: CSVEDEGGPSEQYF. CDR3 coding DNA: TGCAGCGTTGAAGATGAGGGAGGGCCTTCCGAGCAGTACTTC.

V gene TRBV6-5 combines with J gene TRBJ2-5; 7 bases are shared with TRBD1. The CDR3 loop spans 16 amino acids. Per germline, CDR1 MNHEY and CDR2 SVGAGI. The V gene end was trimmed by 4 bases and the J gene end by 5 bases; junction bases not matched to a gene: 13. CDR3 sequence (DNA): TGTGCCAGCAGTTCGTCTCCGACAGGGCCGGAGGAGACCCAGTACTTC. This gives the protein CASSSSPTGPEETQYF.